Each of the 30 T cell receptor beta chains below was sequenced from the same sample in a study of blood T cell repertoires in COVID-19. Measured with immunoSEQ multiplex PCR; TCRdb has only the in-frame clones, and not every one. The sample lists around 140,000 clones, around nine tenths occurring once. What was sequenced was peripheral blood. These receptors all stem from a man aged 55 to 70 with active or convalescent COVID-19.

This clone was recorded only once. This chain links TRBV5-8 with TRBJ2-4, with D perhaps matching TRBD1 (5 bases). The CDR3 loop spans 15 amino acids. The germline V and J ends were trimmed by 7 bases and 0 bases, with 14 bases remaining between them. Germline CDR1 SGHTS, CDR2 YDEGEE. The CDR3 DNA reads as TGTGCCAGCCAGCTTCGACAGCTAGCCAAAAACATTCAGTACTTC. Its protein is CASQLRQLAKNIQYF.

The count of this clone is one. The chain carries TRBV5-1 and TRBJ2-1; maybe TRBD2 (6 bases). There are 15 residues in the CDR3. Germline CDR1 is SGHRS and CDR2 is YFSETQ. V was cut by 1 base and J by 2 bases, with 10 bases left in between. CDR3 sequence: CASSLSTGAYNEQFF. The CDR3 coding sequence is TGCGCCAGCAGCTTGTCCACGGGAGCCTACAATGAGCAGTTCTTC.

The V gene is TRBV30, the J gene TRBJ2-7, with TRBD2 matching 7 bases. The CDR3 runs 12 residues. V lost 1 base, J lost 4 bases, and 1 base stayed unmatched. Per germline, CDR1 GTSNPN and CDR2 SVGIG (reference sequence). CDR3 nucleotides: TGTGCCTGGAGTGGCGGGAGTTACGAGCAGTACTTC. It specifies CAWSGGSYEQYF.

The V and J genes are TRBV28 and TRBJ1-6; 8 nucleotides agree with TRBD1. V shed 5 bases, J shed 10 bases, and the junction held 10 bases outside the gene matches. Germline CDR1 MDHEN, CDR2 SYDVKM. The CDR3 covers 15 residues. CDR3 loop: CASSTIGQGSSPLHF. In DNA, the CDR3 is TGTGCCAGCAGTACTATAGGACAGGGTAGCTCACCCCTCCACTTT.

The chain combines TRBV7-9 with TRBJ1-4, with 7 bases matching TRBD1. Germline loops: CDR1 SEHNR, CDR2 FQNEAQ (reference sequence). The CDR3 is 16 residues long. After removal of 2 bases from V and 0 bases from J, the junction contained 3 bases not matched to a gene. Here the CDR3 reads CASSLTGAATNEKLFF. In nucleotides, the CDR3 is TGTGCCAGCAGCTTAACAGGGGCTGCAACTAATGAAAAACTGTTTTTT.

Within the sample, this clone is medium-sized. Within the sample, other DNA sequences also encode this same CDR3. CDR3 sequence (DNA): TGTGCCAGCAGTATACAGGGGGCGAACTATGGCTACACCTTC. It is translated as CASSIQGANYGYTF. V usage is TRBV27 and J usage is TRBJ1-2; 9 positions agree with TRBD1. This CDR3 region has 14 residues. After removal of 5 bases from V and 2 bases from J, the junction contained 3 bases not matched to a gene. The V gene's germline CDR1 is MNHEY and CDR2 SMNVEV (reference sequence).

The DNA for the CDR3 is TGTGCCAGCAGCTTACGGCGGGGAGAGGCCTACGAGCAGTACTTC. This codes for CASSLRRGEAYEQYF. The J gene is TRBJ2-7, the V gene TRBV11-2, with a possible D match to TRBD2 (6 bases). Trimming pared 2 bases from V and 2 bases from J, leaving 13 bases between. The CDR3 has 15 amino acids. Looked up from germline, CDR1 is SGHAT and CDR2 is FQNNGV. Full variable domain (missing parts from reference TRBV11-2 and TRBJ2-7): EAGVAQSPRYKIIEKRQSVAFWCNPISGHATLYWYQQILGQGPKLLIQFQNNGVVDDSQLPKDRFSAERLKGVDSTLKIQPAKLEDSAVYLCASSLRRGEAYEQYFGPGTRLTVT.

This clone was seen a few times. This chain connects TRBV25-1 to TRBJ1-2; 7 bases agree with TRBD1. The CDR3 is made up of 13 amino acids. With V trimmed by 8 bases and J by 6 bases, 9 bases remained unmatched. Germline lookup yields CDR1 MGHDK and CDR2 SYGVNS. The CDR3: CASQDRLRDGYTF. Written as DNA, the CDR3 is TGTGCCAGCCAGGACAGGTTGCGTGATGGCTACACCTTC.

The chain carries TRBV2 and TRBJ1-5; a possible D gene is TRBD1 (6 bases). Trimming took 6 bases from V and 9 from J, leaving 12 bases between them. In germline, CDR1 is SNHLY, CDR2 FYNNEI. The CDR3 spans 12 residues. The CDR3 protein is CASRQGMGPQHF. The DNA for the CDR3 is TGTGCCAGCAGGCAGGGGATGGGGCCCCAGCATTTT. Combining the CDR3 with reference TRBV2 and TRBJ1-5 gives the whole variable domain EPEVTQTPSHQVTQMGQEVILRCVPISNHLYFYWYRQILGQKVEFLVSFYNNEISEKSEIFDDQFSVERPDGSNFTLKIRSTKLEDSAMYFCASRQGMGPQHFGDGTRLSIL.

The rearrangement uses TRBV29-1 and TRBJ2-5, with 13 bases fitting TRBD2. Germline V gene lookup returns CDR1 SQVTM and CDR2 ANQGSEA. V dropped 7 bases and J dropped 5; count of bases not matched to a gene: 7. This CDR3 contains 14 residues. As DNA, the CDR3 is TGCAGCGGTGGACTAGCGGGAGACCGGGAGACCCAGTACTTC. It yields the protein CSGGLAGDRETQYF.

The chain combines TRBV5-6 with TRBJ1-2, with D possibly TRBD1 on 5 matching bases. Germline values: CDR1 SGHDT, CDR2 YYEEEE. The CDR3 length is 11 residues. Trimming cost V 5 bases and J 8 bases, with 10 bases left between them. The CDR3 DNA is TGTGCCAGCAGAAAGGGGAGGGGCTACACCTTC. Protein: CASRKGRGYTF.

The chain has TRBV16 and TRBJ1-2, with D maybe TRBD1 (5 bases). The ends were cut back, 0 bases at V and 7 bases at J, with 12 bases in the middle. The germline V gene encodes CDR1 KGHSY and CDR2 FQNENV. The length of the CDR3 is 14 residues. CDR3 sequence reads: CASSQSGQGSGYTF. The CDR3, as DNA: TGTGCCAGCAGCCAATCGGGGCAGGGCTCTGGCTACACCTTC. The complete variable domain, with remaining parts taken from reference TRBV16 and TRBJ1-2, reads GEEVAQTPKHLVRGEGQKAKLYCAPIKGHSYVFWYQQVLKNEFKFLISFQNENVFDETGMPKERFSAKCLPNSPCSLEIQATKLEDSAVYFCASSQSGQGSGYTFGSGTRLTVV.

This clone has a handful of counts. The V call is TRBV9, the J call TRBJ2-1; tentative D call: TRBD2 (5 bases). Trimming removed 2 bases at V and 3 bases at J, with 12 bases between. CDR3 length: 15 amino acids. CDR1 is SGDLS, CDR2 YYNGEE, per germline. CDR3 in DNA: TGTGCCAGCAGCGTCGGCCACCGGGACTACAATGAGCAGTTCTTC. Translation gives CASSVGHRDYNEQFF.

The CDR3 sequence is CATPGGSTDTQYF. The CDR3 bases are TGTGCCACCCCTGGAGGGAGCACAGATACGCAGTATTTT. This chain connects TRBV2 to TRBJ2-3; TRBD2 is a possible D gene (6 bases). Trimming took off 10 bases at V and 0 bases at J, with 11 bases between the two ends. The CDR3 has 13 residues. Germline V gene lookup returns CDR1 SNHLY and CDR2 FYNNEI.

The rearrangement joins TRBV20-1 to TRBJ1-4; a possible D gene is TRBD1 (6 bases). The germline V gene has CDR1 DFQATT and CDR2 SNEGSKA (reference sequence). Deletions cut 5 bases from V and 7 bases from J, with 8 bases between. The CDR3 contains 11 residues. CDR3 DNA: TGCAGTGCTTGGACAGCTGAAAAACTGTTTTTT. Its translation: CSAWTAEKLFF.

This rearrangement joins TRBV6-2 or TRBV6-3 to TRBJ2-7, with D perhaps TRBD2 (5 bases). The germline gives CDR1 MNHEY, CDR2 SVGEGT. CDR3 length: 13 residues. The V end was cut by 2 bases, the J end by 6 bases, with 11 bases between. The CDR3 sequence is CASSYQDLGEQYF. The CDR3 DNA follows: TGTGCCAGCAGTTACCAGGACTTAGGCGAGCAGTACTTC.

This chain links TRBV6-2 or TRBV6-3 with TRBJ2-5; D perhaps matches TRBD2 (5 bases). This CDR3 contains 16 residues. Germline loops: CDR1 MNHEY, CDR2 SVGEGT. Deletions cut 6 bases from V and 4 bases from J, with 21 bases between. CDR3 sequence reads: CASSPTTQAGRETQYF. The CDR3 DNA reads TGTGCCAGCAGCCCCACTACCCAGGCGGGCCGAGAGACCCAGTACTTC.

The chain has TRBV9 and TRBJ1-5, with 7 bases fitting TRBD1. J lost 4 bases, V lost 8 bases, and 3 bases had no gene match. The CDR3 consists of 12 residues. CDR1 SGDLS and CDR2 YYNGEE come from the germline V gene. The CDR3 DNA sequence: TGTGCCAGTTCCAGGGGGAATCAGCCCCAGCATTTT. Its translation is CASSRGNQPQHF.

The chain links TRBV5-4 to TRBJ2-3, with 10 bases aligning to TRBD1. V shed 6 bases and J 0 bases; nucleotides not matched to a gene: 13. Germline loops: CDR1 SGHNT, CDR2 YYREEE (reference sequence). The CDR3 length is 18 residues. The chain's CDR3 is CASTYPGDRGFSTDTQYF. The CDR3 DNA follows: TGTGCCAGCACCTATCCTGGGGACAGGGGTTTTAGCACAGATACGCAGTATTTT.

The J gene is TRBJ1-5, the V gene TRBV19, with 9 bases identical to TRBD1. V dropped 10 bases and J dropped 2; count of bases not matched to a gene: 6. The CDR3 extends over 14 amino acids. Per germline, CDR1 LNHDA and CDR2 SQIVND (reference sequence). CDR3 DNA sequence: TGTGCCAATTTCGGACAGGGGCGCAATCAGCCCCAGCATTTT. Protein: CANFGQGRNQPQHF.

The V and J genes are TRBV7-9 and TRBJ2-7; 8 nucleotides align to TRBD2. The ends lost 1 base at V and 6 bases at J; junction bases unmatched: 8. The CDR3 totals 15 residues. Germline-derived CDR1 and CDR2 are SEHNR and FQNEAQ (reference sequence). CDR3 sequence (DNA): TGTGCCAGCAGCTTAGTCGCAGCGGGAGTGCGCGAGCAGTACTTC. Its protein is CASSLVAAGVREQYF. The full variable domain, rest sourced from reference TRBV7-9 and TRBJ2-7, is DTGVSQNPRHKITKRGQNVTFRCDPISEHNRLYWYRQTLGQGPEFLTYFQNEAQLEKSRLLSDRFSAERPKGSFSTLEIQRTEQGDSAMYLCASSLVAAGVREQYFGPGTRLTVT.

J is TRBJ1-2 and V is TRBV9; D ambiguous. The CDR3 consists of 15 residues. Germline V gene lookup returns CDR1 SGDLS and CDR2 YYNGEE. The V end was cut by 0 bases, the J end by 8 bases, with 17 bases between. This CDR3 is CASSVDPDPVRGYTF. CDR3 coding DNA: TGTGCCAGCAGCGTAGATCCAGACCCAGTGAGGGGCTACACCTTC.

The genes are TRBV4-1 and TRBJ1-6; TRBD1 agrees at 10 bases. The CDR3 length is 17 residues. Germline CDR1 and CDR2: MGHRA and YSYEKL. The V gene end was trimmed by 4 bases and the J gene end by 2 bases; junction bases not matched to a gene: 5. The CDR3 protein is CASSPLDRGTYNSPLHF. CDR3 nucleotides: TGCGCCAGCAGCCCTTTGGACAGGGGGACCTATAATTCACCCCTCCACTTT.

V gene TRBV7-3 combines with J gene TRBJ1-1; 10 bases agree with TRBD1. Losses at the gene ends were 1 base for V and 1 base for J; bases not matched to a gene: 12. Germline V gene sequence: CDR1 SGHTA, CDR2 FQGTGA. The CDR3 has 19 residues. The CDR3 bases are TGTGCCAGCAGCTTAAAAGTAGGCGGGACAGGGGTTAAGAACACTGAAGCTTTCTTT. Translated: CASSLKVGGTGVKNTEAFF.

This clone was seen a single time. J is TRBJ2-3 and V is TRBV2; 10 nucleotides agree with TRBD1. CDR1 and CDR2 from the germline V gene are SNHLY and FYNNEI. J gave up 0 bases and V 4 bases, and 1 base lay outside the gene matches. The CDR3 has 15 residues. The CDR3: CASSAGQGSTDTQYF. The CDR3 DNA reads TGTGCCAGCAGTGCGGGACAGGGGAGCACAGATACGCAGTATTTT.

This clone was seen a single time. J is TRBJ1-2 and V is TRBV28, with D maybe TRBD1 (6 bases). The V end was cut by 11 bases, the J end by 4 bases, with 14 bases between. The CDR3 spans 12 residues. Germline CDR1 reads MDHEN; CDR2 reads SYDVKM. The CDR3 loop is CACHGTIYGYTF. CDR3 bases: TGTGCCTGCCATGGGACAATCTATGGCTACACCTTC.

The chain links TRBV5-1 to TRBJ1-6; D unclear. There are 15 residues in the CDR3. The germline V and J ends were trimmed by 0 bases and 4 bases, with 8 bases remaining between them. Looked up from germline, CDR1 is SGHRS and CDR2 is YFSETQ. The CDR3 bases are TGCGCCAGCAGCTTGGCCGCCGGTTATAATTCACCCCTCCACTTT. This encodes CASSLAAGYNSPLHF. Looking up the rest from reference TRBV5-1 and TRBJ1-6 gives the full variable domain: KAGVTQTPRYLIKTRGQQVTLSCSPISGHRSVSWYQQTPGQGLQFLFEYFSETQRNKGNFPGRFSGRQFSNSRSEMNVSTLELGDSALYLCASSLAAGYNSPLHFGNGTRLTVT.

The chain links TRBV6-5 to TRBJ2-3; 11 bases align to TRBD2. Trimming cost V 7 bases and J 4 bases; bases outside gene matches: 1. The CDR3 sequence is 13 residues long. Per the germline V gene, CDR1 is MNHEY and CDR2 is SVGAGI. CDR3 sequence (DNA): TGTGCCAGCACACTAGCGGGGGCAGATACGCAGTATTTT. It codes for CASTLAGADTQYF.

This sequence joins TRBV9 and TRBJ1-6, with TRBD1 identical over 10 bases. CDR3 size: 15 residues. Trimming cost V 2 bases and J 8 bases; bases outside gene matches: 4. Germline V gene sequence: CDR1 SGDLS, CDR2 YYNGEE. The CDR3 nucleotides read TGTGCCAGCAGCGTTGCCGGGACAGGGGATTCACCCCTCCACTTT. Its translation is CASSVAGTGDSPLHF.

V usage is TRBV28 and J usage is TRBJ2-1; 9 bases match TRBD1. Trimming at V came to 6 bases and at J to 4 bases, leaving 7 bases not matched to a gene. The germline V gene encodes CDR1 MDHEN and CDR2 SYDVKM. CDR3 size: 15 residues. The CDR3 loop is CASSLAGTGYNEQFF. CDR3 DNA sequence: TGTGCCAGCAGCTTAGCCGGGACAGGGTACAATGAGCAGTTCTTC.